What follows describes a single T cell receptor (beta chain). This clonotype was seen only a few times. No cognate antigen has been identified for it. Base quality data are lacking; no much larger clone is found one base away. Ficoll-Paque density gradient centrifugation was the method used to isolate PBMCs. V is cut by 1 base and J by 4 bases, and the space between the germline ends is 19 bases. The germline V gene sets CDR1 to SGHDN and CDR2 to FVKESK. The CDR3 numbers 17 residues from cysteine through phenylalanine. Only the CDR3 region is kept as DNA, spanning 51 bases read in frame from base 1. Sequencer: Illumina NovaSeq 6000. Using 5'RACE with constant-segment primers, TCRalpha and TCRbeta cDNA libraries were constructed, with sample barcodes and unique molecular identifiers added in the process. Trizol reagent was used to extract RNA from every sample. Libraries were amplified in two PCR steps, with a second sample barcode and Illumina TruSeq adapters added in the second step. The libraries were sequenced on an Illumina NovaSeq using 2 x 150 bp paired-end reads. Per the source publication's procedure: With migec v1.2.7, reads were demultiplexed and then collapsed into UMI-guided consensus sequences. Using mixcr v2.1.11, UMI consensuses were aligned to TRA and TRB V and J templates and then assembled into clonotypes. Clonotypes were classified as expanded or contracted when called significant by both edgeR and NoisET, with noise models trained on biological replicates. edgeR calls used a false discovery rate-adjusted p below 0.01 and a log2 fold-change threshold of 1. As an exploratory analysis of dynamics, max-normalized trajectories of the 1000 most abundant clonotypes were examined with PCA combined with hierarchical clustering. Separately sequenced CD4+ and CD8+ repertoires were used to assign the CD4 or CD8 phenotype of responding clones. TCRdb reran the public reads through fastp at Q25 and MiXCR, keeping productive beta chains. Duplicate CDR3 protein sequences are folded into a single record with the most common DNA and genes. It is TCRdb's table, rather than the study itself, that gives the V and J calls and clone size. This sample has approximately 340,000 distinct CDR3 sequences in its table, and 10% to 15% of those were observed once. Together, the top ten hold 20% to 25% of the sample.

This entry belongs to a study of T-cell memory formation after mild COVID-19 (TCRdb year 2021). Regarding the complete study: Most TCR sequence clusters were specific to one of the two donors. Two young, previously healthy adult volunteers, one female and one male, were included in the cohort. In a couple of donors, T-cell clones that expanded and contracted after mild COVID-19 were followed by sequencing TCRalpha and TCRbeta repertoires longitudinally.

Summary of the overall study and its limitations: Only two mild cases were covered in the study, and larger cohorts including severe cases with pre-infection samples were considered necessary. SARS-CoV-2 specificity of the second-wave clones peaking on day 37 was not confirmed. Contracting CD4+ clones were located mainly in the CM and EM memory subsets, whereas CD8+ clones were found to be enriched in EMRA. From day 15 to 85, contracting clones showed balanced CD4/CD8 phenotypes, whereas a second wave of clones that expanded from day 15 to 37 leaned towards CD4+. Some responding clones were detected in pre-infection memory, which suggested that pre-existing cross-reactive memory T cells had joined the SARS-CoV-2 response.

The receptor comes from a man between 18 and 29 years old who had mild COVID-19 (a few samples of this study predate the infection). The sample titles of this study are shuffled in the database, so cell type and time point are left out; the donor was told from shared clones. Material: PBMCs or a T cell subset sorted from them (not recorded which). The rearrangement joined TRBV14 to TRBJ1-1; matching of 5 bases hints at TRBD1 as the D gene. At the DNA level, the sequence is TGTGCCAGCAGCCAAGTAGGACAAGGAGGAGGAGGCACTGAAGCTTTCTTT. Translated, this is CASSQVGQGGGGTEAFF.